This TCR beta chain was recovered during a study of tumor and adjacent non-tumor tissue in lung cancer. Study-wide background: Aged about 30 to 76 years, patients included roughly 10 men and 5 women with stage I to III disease.

This sample's RNA came from whole unsorted tissue. The normal lung tissue was taken more than 3 cm from the tumor edge. Chemotherapy-naive patients with new lung cancer underwent thoracic surgery in China, August–November 2014. The study, taken as a whole, reports: TCR diversity was significantly greater in tumor than normal lung tissue. Tumor TCR diversity, when higher, was linked to shorter survival.

The library came from three nested PCR rounds adapted from ARM-PCR protocols. TCRdb re-analysed the multiplex PCR reads in MiXCR, keeping a single row per CDR3 protein. Here the sample spans about 100,000 distinct CDR3 sequences, roughly two thirds being singletons. CDR3 length: 14 residues. Germline lookup yields CDR1 DFQATT and CDR2 SNEGSKA (reference sequence). Remarks on this clonotype: Its antigen is not identified. Relative to the germline gene, one junction end is altered; a read error may explain this.

Sequenced material: distant non-tumor lung tissue. The chain couples TRBV20-1 to TRBJ2-2; the match to TRBD1 covers 8 bases. The TCR comes from a man younger than 45 with non-small cell lung cancer. The CDR3, as DNA: TGCAGTGTTAACTCAGGGGGCGACACCGGGAAGCTGTTTTTT. Protein product: CSVNSGGDTGKLFF.